Below are 10 T cell receptor beta chains sequenced from a single sample in a study of blood T cell repertoires in COVID-19. Only in-frame clones appear in the TCRdb table, and some are missing; sequencing was by immunoSEQ multiplex PCR. The sample shows hundreds of thousands of clones, 85% of them seen only once. Sequencing was carried out using peripheral blood. All receptors derive from a woman aged 45-65 years with active or convalescent COVID-19.

This clone was detected only a few times. The gene calls are TRBV28 and TRBJ1-2, with 8 bases aligning to TRBD1. V shed 5 bases and J 9 bases; nucleotides not matched to a gene: 5. Germline values: CDR1 MDHEN, CDR2 SYDVKM. This CDR3 is 12 amino acids long. CDR3 sequence reads: CASSDQGARYTF. The DNA for the CDR3 is TGTGCCAGCAGTGACCAGGGGGCGCGCTACACCTTC.

This clone was detected only a few times. The CDR3 sequence: CASSLSSSSGEQFF. The DNA of the CDR3 is TGTGCCAGCAGTTTATCGAGTAGTTCAGGAGAGCAGTTCTTC. This chain joins TRBV27 and TRBJ2-1, with no clear D. Germline CDR1 MNHEY, CDR2 SMNVEV (reference sequence). The CDR3 extends over 14 amino acids. Trimming took off 0 bases at V and 10 bases at J, with 13 bases between the two ends.

The rearrangement uses TRBV15 and TRBJ2-7, with TRBD1 matching 7 bases. J lost 4 bases, V lost 5 bases, and 14 bases had no gene match. Germline V gene data show CDR1 as LNHNV and CDR2 as YYDKDF (reference sequence). The CDR3 is 16 residues long. In DNA form, the CDR3 reads TGTGCCACCAGCCCCTCGACAGGGCTTCTTTGGTACGAGCAGTACTTC. It codes for CATSPSTGLLWYEQYF.

The V call is TRBV18, the J call TRBJ2-3; TRBD1 matches at 7 bases. Germline V gene sequence: CDR1 KGHSH, CDR2 LQKENI. This CDR3 has 17 amino acids. Trimming cost V 6 bases and J 2 bases; bases outside gene matches: 14. CDR3 loop: CASSLTWDSKNTDTQYF. The CDR3 nucleotides read TGTGCCAGCTCGTTGACTTGGGACAGCAAAAACACAGATACGCAGTATTTT.

Concerning this clone: Germline is not matched at one junction end, which may reflect a read error. This rearrangement joins TRBV5-4 to TRBJ2-2, with D possibly being TRBD2 (5 bases). Germline V gene sequence: CDR1 SGHNT, CDR2 YYREEE (reference sequence). The CDR3 covers 15 residues. CDR3 nucleotides: TGTGCCAGCAGCTTGGGGGTAGGGAACACCGGGAAGCTGTTTTTT. The encoded protein is CASSLGVGNTGKLFF.

V gene TRBV7-9 combines with J gene TRBJ2-2; the D gene is possibly TRBD1 (6 bases). V gave up 1 base and J gave up 2 bases, with 8 bases separating them. The germline CDR1 and CDR2 sequences are SEHNR and FQNEAQ (reference sequence). This CDR3 has 15 residues. The CDR3 sequence: CASSLGQANTGELFF. The DNA of the CDR3 is TGTGCCAGCAGCTTAGGACAGGCTAACACCGGGGAGCTGTTTTTT.

J is TRBJ2-3 and V is TRBV6-2 or TRBV6-3; TRBD1 matches at 8 bases. The germline V gene has CDR1 MNHEY and CDR2 SVGEGT. CDR3 length: 15 amino acids. V was clipped by 5 bases and J by 5 bases; unmatched bases: 9. CDR3 DNA: TGTGCCAGCAGTCAGGGGGCGCTGGGTATAGATACGCAGTATTTT. It is translated as CASSQGALGIDTQYF.

V is TRBV12-3 or TRBV12-4 and J is TRBJ1-3; TRBD1 is a possible D gene (5 bases). Between the trimmed V and J ends, which lost 3 bases and 7 bases, there was a span of 10 bases. The CDR3 extends over 13 amino acids. CDR3 DNA: TGTGCCAGCAGTTTGTCCAGGGTGAACACCATATATTTT. As protein: CASSLSRVNTIYF.

The rearrangement joins TRBV2 to TRBJ1-1; D gene unclear. V lost 7 bases and J lost 7, with 25 bases in between. Per germline, CDR1 SNHLY and CDR2 FYNNEI. The CDR3 runs 16 residues. CDR3 nucleotide sequence: TGTGCCAGCACCCGGGGAGGCCAGCTCCCTGCGAGTGAAGCTTTCTTT. Its translation is CASTRGGQLPASEAFF.

The chain recombines TRBV27 with TRBJ2-1, with 13 bases that match TRBD2. This CDR3 is 16 amino acids long. Trimming at V came to 6 bases and at J to 9 bases, leaving 11 bases not matched to a gene. The germline V gene encodes CDR1 MNHEY and CDR2 SMNVEV (reference sequence). The CDR3 sequence is CASRTEGLAGAGEQFF. Here the CDR3 DNA reads TGTGCCAGCAGAACCGAAGGACTAGCGGGAGCGGGTGAGCAGTTCTTC.